These 10 T cell receptor beta chains came from one sample sequenced in a study of T-cell reconstitution after alpha-beta-depleted transplantation in children. TCRbeta library preparation incorporated unique molecular identifiers. TCRdb processed the PCR reads anew with MiXCR; each CDR3 protein has one entry. The table includes approximately 120,000 distinct CDR3 sequences, roughly 9% detected once. The sample in question was PBMCs, mostly from graft donor cells, obtained 180 days after TCRalphabeta/CD19-depleted stem cell transplant. Receptors originate from a girl under three years old who had a stem cell transplant for combined immunodeficiency, so the T cells may come from the graft donor.

This clonotype was picked up many times. V gene TRBV5-1 combines with J gene TRBJ1-5; 7 bases line up with TRBD1. The J segment lost 5 bases and the V segment lost 4 bases, leaving 3 bases of the junction unmatched. The CDR3 length is 13 residues. Germline loops: CDR1 SGHRS, CDR2 YFSETQ. CDR3 in amino acids: CASSRDSHQPQHF. The CDR3 coding sequence is TGCGCCAGCAGCCGGGACAGCCATCAGCCCCAGCATTTT.

The chain recombines TRBV7-6 with TRBJ2-3, with D uncertain. The CDR3 sequence is 16 residues long. From germline, CDR1 is SGHVS and CDR2 FNYEAQ. V lost 3 bases, J lost 0 bases, and 13 bases lay in between. Written as DNA, the CDR3 is TGTGCCAGCAGCTTCATCGCAGCTGCTAGCACAGATACGCAGTATTTT. This gives the protein CASSFIAAASTDTQYF.

The gene calls are TRBV20-1 and TRBJ1-4, with D perhaps matching TRBD1 (5 bases). The V gene lost 0 bases and the J gene lost 4 bases, with 9 bases spanning the gap. CDR1 is DFQATT, CDR2 SNEGSKA, per germline (reference sequence). The CDR3 is 14 residues long. CDR3: CSARDRVGNEKLFF. CDR3 DNA sequence: TGCAGTGCTAGAGACAGGGTGGGTAATGAAAAACTGTTTTTT.

The chain uses TRBV7-8 and TRBJ2-7; 8 bases are shared with TRBD1. The V segment lost 1 base and the J segment 3 bases; nucleotides outside the gene matches: 5. The CDR3 contains 15 residues. The germline CDR1 and CDR2 sequences are SGHVS and FQNEAQ. Here the CDR3 reads CASSLEGQEYYEQYF. In nucleotides, the CDR3 is TGTGCCAGCAGCTTAGAGGGACAGGAGTACTACGAGCAGTACTTC.

The rearrangement links TRBV10-3 to TRBJ2-3; 11 nucleotides line up with TRBD2. V was clipped by 6 bases and J by 2 bases; unmatched bases: 4. CDR3 length: 15 residues. Germline lookup yields CDR1 ENHRY and CDR2 SYGVKD. CDR3 loop: CAISTSGGFTDTQYF. CDR3 nucleotide sequence: TGTGCCATCAGCACTAGCGGGGGATTCACAGATACGCAGTATTTT.

The chain has TRBV5-6 and TRBJ2-7; D gene ambiguous. CDR3 length: 13 amino acids. CDR1 is SGHDT and CDR2 is YYEEEE in the germline V gene. Trimming cost V 0 bases and J 5 bases, with 9 bases left between them. As DNA, the CDR3 is TGTGCCAGCAGCTTGGGGAAGGGCCACGAGCAGTACTTC. Translation gives CASSLGKGHEQYF.

The chain is built from TRBV21-1 and TRBJ2-7; the DNA was not used to check the table's D call, TRBD1. TRBV21-1 is a documented pseudogene. This CDR3 is built from 24 residues. CDR3 sequence reads: CASSNENTIITGVLLTSSSYEQYF. Written as DNA, the CDR3 is TGTGCCAGCAGCAATGAGAATACAATCATCACAGGGGTGCTTCTGACTAGTAGCTCCTACGAGCAGTACTTC.

This clonotype occurred a few times. V is TRBV20-1 and J is TRBJ2-1, with 11 positions matching TRBD2. Trimming at V came to 5 bases and at J to 11 bases, leaving 14 bases not matched to a gene. Germline lookup yields CDR1 DFQATT and CDR2 SNEGSKA (reference sequence). The CDR3 is made up of 15 amino acids. In nucleotides, the CDR3 is TGCAGTGCTGACCCGGGACTAGCGGAGGCGAGGCAGCAGTTCTTC. It translates to CSADPGLAEARQQFF.

In this sample, this clonotype turned up a few times. The chain combines TRBV5-1 with TRBJ1-2; TRBD1 matches 10 bases. With V trimmed by 4 bases and J by 4 bases, 4 bases remained unmatched. The CDR3 extends over 14 amino acids. The germline V gene has CDR1 SGHRS and CDR2 YFSETQ. The DNA for the CDR3 is TGCGCCAGCAGCGAGGGACAGGGGAGCTATGGCTACACCTTC. Protein: CASSEGQGSYGYTF.

This clonotype was seen a handful of times. The chain links TRBV3-1 to TRBJ1-2; D unclear. The CDR3 totals 15 residues. Germline-derived CDR1 and CDR2 are LGHDT and YNNKEL (reference sequence). The ends were cut back, 0 bases at V and 4 bases at J, with 12 bases in the middle. The CDR3 sequence: CASSQDWGGGYGYTF. The CDR3, as DNA: TGTGCCAGCAGCCAAGATTGGGGAGGAGGCTATGGCTACACCTTC.